This T cell receptor beta chain is from a study of T cells after somatic rescue of genetic block (dated by TCRdb to the early 2020s). With regard to the full study: The study assessed how robust, over the long term, a T-cell system was when the system had developed through somatic rescue of a genetic block in T-cell development.

For CDR1 and CDR2, the germline V gene (reference sequence) lists GTSNPN and SVGIG. Unmatched junction bases come to 9, with V trimmed by 2 bases and J by 3 bases. From the cysteine through the phenylalanine, the CDR3 covers 16 amino acids. Only CDR3 DNA is held: 48 bases, read in frame from base 1. Preparation of the library involved the immunoSEQ multiplex PCR assay. TCRdb retrieved this table from immuneACCESS and kept in-frame rearrangements only. Not all clones are present; in checked studies, unresolved V genes account for under half, and no reason is known for the remainder. The table for this sample lists 88,000 or so clones; approximately 90% of them were counted only once. 1.6% of the sample comes from the top ten. This clone was seen only once. Its cognate antigen has yet to be identified. It has no much larger one-base neighbor in the sample; base qualities were not kept.

The sequencing sample was made of peripheral blood mononuclear cells (PBMCs). The chain employs TRBV30 and TRBJ2-7, with 11 middle bases fitting TRBD2. This receptor was obtained from a woman under 30. The CDR3 amino acid sequence is: CAWSPPMGLAVYEQYF. The DNA is as follows: TGTGCCTGGAGTCCCCCTATGGGACTAGCGGTCTACGAGCAGTACTTC.